The 21 T cell receptor beta chains reported below all come from one sample, sequenced in a study of blood T cell repertoires in COVID-19. Produced via immunoSEQ multiplex PCR; TCRdb's table is partial and in-frame only. This sample yields 150,000 to 200,000 clones, of which approximately 87% are seen a single time; roughly 0.9% belongs to the top ten. Sequences were obtained from peripheral blood. Every receptor here comes from a woman between 18 and 29 years old who had recovered from COVID-19.

The rearrangement uses TRBV7-2 and TRBJ2-3; 13 nucleotides match TRBD2. From germline, CDR1 is SGHTA and CDR2 FQGNSA. The V and J ends lost 5 bases and 7 bases, in that order; junction bases with no gene match: 12. The CDR3 contains 17 residues. The CDR3 protein is CASSLPHGLAGEYTQYF. For the CDR3, the DNA is TGTGCCAGCAGCCTGCCCCACGGACTAGCGGGAGAATATACGCAGTATTTT.

With regard to this clone: Other DNA sequences within the sample encode an identical CDR3. The chain has TRBV19 and TRBJ2-3, with 9 bases lining up with TRBD2. Germline-derived CDR1 and CDR2 are LNHDA and SQIVND (reference sequence). The CDR3 totals 15 residues. V lost 3 bases to trimming and J lost 1 base; unmatched junction nucleotides: 2. The CDR3 DNA is TGTGCCAGTAGTATCTTAGCGGGAGGCACAGATACGCAGTATTTT. Translated, it gives CASSILAGGTDTQYF.

The V and J genes are TRBV29-1 and TRBJ1-2; 8 bases map to TRBD1. The CDR3 consists of 14 residues. With 5 bases clipped from V and 3 bases from J, the junction kept 8 bases outside the gene matches. Germline V gene sequence: CDR1 SQVTM, CDR2 ANQGSEA. CDR3 coding DNA: TGCAGCGTTCGGATGACAGGGGCGGACTATGGCTACACCTTC. Protein: CSVRMTGADYGYTF.

J is TRBJ1-1 and V is TRBV12-2; the tabulated D call, TRBD1, remains unverified against the DNA. TRBV12-2 is noted as a pseudogene. This CDR3 is 17 amino acids long. The DNA for the CDR3 is TGTGCAAGTCGCTTAACTCAAGGGACATACAAGAACACTGAAGCTTTCTTT. It yields the protein CASRLTQGTYKNTEAFF.

CDR3 sequence (DNA): TGTGCCAGCAGCTTGGGGGGCGGCTACTCCTACGAGCAGTACTTC. The encoded protein is CASSLGGGYSYEQYF. The chain uses TRBV5-5 and TRBJ2-7; possibly TRBD1 for D (5 bases). Trimming shortened V by 0 bases and J by 0 bases, and 10 bases separated the two germline ends. CDR3 length: 15 amino acids. CDR1 is SGHKS, CDR2 YYEKEE, per germline (reference sequence).

V and J are TRBV29-1 and TRBJ2-1, with 9 bases aligning to TRBD1. The CDR3 runs to 14 residues. From germline, CDR1 is SQVTM and CDR2 ANQGSEA. V was clipped by 5 bases and J by 5 bases; unmatched bases: 7. CDR3 in amino acids: CSVHRGPHHNEQFF. The CDR3 region has the DNA TGCAGCGTTCACAGGGGGCCGCACCACAATGAGCAGTTCTTC.

V usage is TRBV27 and J usage is TRBJ2-3; 10 nucleotides align to TRBD2. Trimming cost V 11 bases and J 7 bases; bases outside gene matches: 3. CDR3 size: 11 residues. The germline V gene encodes CDR1 MNHEY and CDR2 SMNVEV (reference sequence). The CDR3 region has the DNA TGTGCCGTTAGCGGGAGGTATACGCAGTATTTT. As protein: CAVSGRYTQYF.

The genes are TRBV4-3 and TRBJ1-1; D is unresolved. The germline CDR1 and CDR2 sequences are LGHNA and YSLEER. The CDR3 contains 16 residues. V dropped 0 bases and J dropped 4 bases, with 15 bases sitting between them. The CDR3 here is CASSQDLAGWATEAFF. Written as DNA, the CDR3 is TGCGCCAGCAGCCAAGACCTAGCGGGATGGGCCACTGAAGCTTTCTTT.

The genes are TRBV27 and TRBJ1-6; D is unresolved. CDR1 MNHEY and CDR2 SMNVEV come from the germline V gene (reference sequence). Trimming stripped 11 bases from V and 10 bases from J, with 15 bases between. There are 12 residues in the CDR3. The CDR3 sequence: CAARVRFSPLHF. The CDR3 DNA follows: TGTGCCGCGAGGGTTCGGTTCTCACCCCTCCACTTT.

This chain links TRBV7-9 with TRBJ2-7, with D possibly being TRBD2 (5 bases). CDR3 size: 12 residues. Germline CDR1 SEHNR, CDR2 FQNEAQ (reference sequence). Trimming took 1 base from V and 5 from J, leaving 6 bases between them. CDR3 nucleotides: TGTGCCAGCAGCTTAGGAGGGCACGAGCAGTACGTC. It codes for CASSLGGHEQYV.

In this sample, this clone turned up once. The chain carries TRBV5-1 and TRBJ1-2, with TRBD1 identical over 7 bases. Germline CDR1 is SGHRS and CDR2 is YFSETQ. V lost 1 base to trimming and J lost 0 bases; unmatched junction nucleotides: 3. The CDR3 has 15 residues. The CDR3 coding sequence is TGCGCCAGCAGCTTGACGCAGGGGGCTAACTATGGCTACACCTTC. Translated, it gives CASSLTQGANYGYTF. Filled out from reference TRBV5-1 and TRBJ1-2, the complete variable domain reads KAGVTQTPRYLIKTRGQQVTLSCSPISGHRSVSWYQQTPGQGLQFLFEYFSETQRNKGNFPGRFSGRQFSNSRSEMNVSTLELGDSALYLCASSLTQGANYGYTFGSGTRLTVV.

V usage is TRBV5-6 and J usage is TRBJ1-1, with 7 bases lining up with TRBD1. V was pared by 3 bases and J by 3 bases, with 8 bases of the junction left unmatched. There are 15 residues in the CDR3. Germline CDR1 and CDR2: SGHDT and YYEEEE. The CDR3, as DNA: TGTGCCAGCAGCTCCCAGGGGGATGTGGACACTGAAGCTTTCTTT. Encoded protein: CASSSQGDVDTEAFF.

This chain joins TRBV21-1 and TRBJ2-7; the DNA was not used to check the table's D call, TRBD1. TRBV21-1 is marked as a pseudogene. The CDR3 totals 12 residues. DNA of the CDR3: TGTGCCAGCAGCAAAGAAAGGACAGGGAAGTACGTC. It specifies CASSKERTGKYV.

The V and J genes are TRBV27 and TRBJ1-1, with D unclear. From germline, CDR1 is MNHEY and CDR2 SMNVEV (reference sequence). This CDR3 contains 14 residues. V gave up 6 bases and J gave up 1 base, with 12 bases separating them. The CDR3 DNA reads as TGTGCCAGCAGAACGCGACCAGGGAACACTGAAGCTTTCTTT. Its protein is CASRTRPGNTEAFF.

This clone has only a few counts. The rearrangement joins TRBV9 to TRBJ2-5; 8 nucleotides align to TRBD1. Germline assignment: CDR1 SGDLS and CDR2 YYNGEE. This CDR3 comprises 17 residues. With 0 bases clipped from V and 2 bases from J, the junction kept 9 bases outside the gene matches. In nucleotides, the CDR3 is TGTGCCAGCAGCGTAGGGAGCCTGGACAGGGCACAAGAGACCCAGTACTTC. It translates to CASSVGSLDRAQETQYF.

The DNA of the CDR3 is TGTGCCAGCAGCCCCGGGCCCCCAGGGGGCTATGGCTACACCTTC. Its protein is CASSPGPPGGYGYTF. V and J are TRBV6-2 or TRBV6-3 and TRBJ1-2, with 7 nucleotides matching TRBD1. This CDR3 has 15 residues. Germline V gene data show CDR1 as MNHEY and CDR2 as SVGEGT. V lost 6 bases to trimming and J lost 4 bases; unmatched junction nucleotides: 11.

The V gene is TRBV27, the J gene TRBJ1-1, with 7 positions matching TRBD1. The CDR3 contains 12 residues. V lost 4 bases, J lost 5 bases, and 1 base stayed unmatched. CDR1 and CDR2 (germline): MNHEY, SMNVEV (reference sequence). CDR3: CASSSGGTEAFF. The CDR3 coding sequence is TGTGCCAGCAGTTCAGGGGGGACTGAAGCTTTCTTT.

This chain connects TRBV5-4 to TRBJ1-2; no clear D gene. The germline V gene encodes CDR1 SGHNT and CDR2 YYREEE (reference sequence). This CDR3 is 14 amino acids long. Trimming shortened V by 2 bases and J by 2 bases, and 10 bases separated the two germline ends. CDR3 residues: CASSFRGRNYGYTF. The CDR3 region has the DNA TGTGCCAGCAGCTTCCGGGGTCGGAACTATGGCTACACCTTC.

The CDR3 sequence is CAISAQQGAATITGQYV. The CDR3 nucleotides read TGTGCCATCAGTGCCCAACAAGGGGCGGCTACTATTACGGGGCAGTACGTC. The chain combines TRBV10-3 with TRBJ2-7; TRBD1 might be the D (5 bases). Germline CDR1 and CDR2: ENHRY and SYGVKD. The V and J ends lost 4 bases and 9 bases respectively, with 28 bases between them. The CDR3 sequence is 17 residues long.

The chain carries TRBV18 and TRBJ1-4; D remains unclear. The CDR3 runs to 15 residues. Looked up from germline, CDR1 is KGHSH and CDR2 is LQKENI. Trimming left V 6 bases short and J 5 bases short, with 16 bases between. The chain's CDR3 is CASSEFSAGNEKLFF. The CDR3 DNA follows: TGTGCCAGCTCTGAATTTTCCGCGGGGAATGAAAAACTGTTTTTT.

The CDR3, as DNA: TGTGCCTGGAGCCCCGGACTAGCGGAGACCCAGTACTTC. Its translation is CAWSPGLAETQYF. This sequence joins TRBV30 and TRBJ2-5, with 9 positions matching TRBD2. The CDR3 consists of 13 residues. Trimming removed 3 bases from V and 5 bases from J; junction bases left unmatched: 4. Germline assignment: CDR1 GTSNPN and CDR2 SVGIG (reference sequence).